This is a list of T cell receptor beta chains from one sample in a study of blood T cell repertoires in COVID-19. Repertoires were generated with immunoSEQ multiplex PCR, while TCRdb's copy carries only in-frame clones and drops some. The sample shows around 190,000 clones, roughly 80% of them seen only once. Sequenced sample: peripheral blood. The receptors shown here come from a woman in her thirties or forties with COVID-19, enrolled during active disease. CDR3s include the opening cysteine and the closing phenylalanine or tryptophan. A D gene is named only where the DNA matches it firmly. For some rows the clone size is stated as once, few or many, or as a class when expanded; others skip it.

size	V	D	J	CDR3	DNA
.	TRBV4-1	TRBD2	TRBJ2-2	CASSLRLAGGNTGELFF	TGCGCCAGCAGCCTCCGACTAGCGGGGGGGAACACCGGGGAGCTGTTTTTT
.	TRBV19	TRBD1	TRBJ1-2	CASRGQVSSGYTF	TGTGCCAGTAGAGGACAGGTATCAAGCGGCTACACCTTC
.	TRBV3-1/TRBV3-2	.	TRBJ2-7	CASSHGREQYF	TGTGCCAGCAGCCACGGTCGTGAGCAGTACTTC
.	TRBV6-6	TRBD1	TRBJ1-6	CASKDRVASPLHF	TGTGCCAGCAAGGACAGGGTAGCCTCACCCCTCCACTTT
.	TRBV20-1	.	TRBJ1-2	CSASREGGGYTF	TGCAGTGCTAGTCGAGAGGGTGGTGGCTACACCTTC
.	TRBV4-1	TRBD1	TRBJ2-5	CASSRTGEETQYF	TGCGCCAGCAGCCGAACAGGGGAAGAGACCCAGTACTTC
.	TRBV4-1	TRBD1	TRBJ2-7	CASSHDRVAQYF	TGCGCCAGCAGCCACGACAGGGTAGCGCAGTACTTC
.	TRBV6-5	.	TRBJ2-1	CASTATGRSYNEQFF	TGTGCCAGCACCGCCACCGGGAGATCCTACAATGAGCAGTTCTTC
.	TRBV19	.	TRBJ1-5	CASSVFQGGQPQHF	TGTGCCAGTAGTGTCTTCCAGGGAGGTCAGCCCCAGCATTTT
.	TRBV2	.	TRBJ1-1	CASSEAEVNTEAFF	TGTGCCAGCAGTGAAGCGGAGGTGAACACTGAAGCTTTCTTT
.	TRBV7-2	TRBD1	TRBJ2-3	CASSLARTGKYTDTQYF	TGTGCCAGCAGCTTAGCTCGGACAGGGAAATACACAGATACGCAGTATTTT
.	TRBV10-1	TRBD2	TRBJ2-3	CASSPGGPKIDTQYF	TGCGCCAGCAGCCCGGGAGGACCTAAGATAGATACGCAGTATTTT
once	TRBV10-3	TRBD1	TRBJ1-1	CAISQTGGKNTEAFF	TGTGCCATCAGCCAGACAGGGGGGAAGAACACTGAAGCTTTCTTT
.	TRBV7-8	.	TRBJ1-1	CASSINQGWTEAFF	TGTGCCAGCAGCATAAACCAGGGGTGGACTGAAGCTTTCTTT
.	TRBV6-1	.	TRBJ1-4	CASSDGTADSVHGVF	TGTGCCAGCAGTGACGGGACCGCGGACAGTGTCCATGGGGTTTTT
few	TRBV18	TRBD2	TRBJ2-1	CASSTGTSGGEQFF	TGTGCCAGCTCGACAGGAACTAGCGGGGGAGAGCAGTTCTTC
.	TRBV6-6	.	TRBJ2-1	CASSYTTGTYNEQFF	TGTGCCAGCAGTTATACTACAGGGACCTACAATGAGCAGTTCTTC
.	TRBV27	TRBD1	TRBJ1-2	CASSPTQQGFLYGYTF	TGTGCCAGCAGTCCTACTCAACAGGGGTTTCTCTATGGCTACACCTTC
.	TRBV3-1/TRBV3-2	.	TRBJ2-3	CASMEGSTDTQYF	TGTGCCAGCATGGAGGGAAGCACAGATACGCAGTATTTT
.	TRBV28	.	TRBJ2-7	CASFGLAHSYEQYF	TGTGCCAGCTTCGGGCTAGCGCACTCCTACGAGCAGTACTTC
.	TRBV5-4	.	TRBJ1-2	CASSQDRNYGYTF	TGTGCCAGCAGCCAAGACAGGAACTATGGCTACACCTTC
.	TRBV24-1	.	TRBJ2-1	CATSASDGSSYNEQFF	TGTGCCACCAGTGCCTCTGACGGGAGCTCCTACAATGAGCAGTTCTTC
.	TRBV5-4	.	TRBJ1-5	CASSSHPFPRDQPQHF	TGTGCCAGCAGCTCCCATCCATTTCCCCGGGATCAGCCCCAGCATTTT
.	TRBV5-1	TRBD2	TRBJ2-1	CASSLAGASGNYNEQFF	TGCGCCAGCAGCTTGGCCGGGGCTAGCGGGAACTACAATGAGCAGTTCTTC
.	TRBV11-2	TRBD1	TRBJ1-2	CATLDRPYGYTF	TGTGCCACCTTGGACAGGCCCTATGGCTACACCTTC
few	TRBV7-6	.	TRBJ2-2	CASSLGSTTAGELFF	TGTGCCAGCAGCTTAGGGAGTACGACGGCCGGGGAGCTGTTTTTT
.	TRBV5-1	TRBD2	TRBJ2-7	CASSPGLAGGPEQYF	TGCGCCAGCAGCCCGGGACTAGCGGGAGGGCCGGAACAGTACTTC
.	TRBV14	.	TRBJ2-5	CASSPTIQETQYF	TGTGCCAGCAGCCCAACAATACAAGAGACCCAGTACTTC
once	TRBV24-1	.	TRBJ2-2	CATRPSGHQAGELFF	TGTGCCACCAGACCGTCGGGACATCAGGCCGGGGAGCTGTTTTTT
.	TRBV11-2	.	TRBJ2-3	CASSFGGQADTQYF	TGTGCCAGCAGCTTCGGGGGGCAAGCAGATACGCAGTATTTT
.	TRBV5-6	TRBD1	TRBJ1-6	CASSFTGGGSPLHF	TGTGCCAGCAGCTTCACAGGGGGCGGTTCACCCCTCCACTTT
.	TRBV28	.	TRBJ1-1	CASSFLGAGEAFF	TGTGCCAGCAGTTTCTTGGGGGCTGGTGAAGCTTTCTTT
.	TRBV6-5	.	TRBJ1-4	CATQGGGANEKLFF	TGTGCCACCCAGGGTGGGGGGGCTAATGAAAAACTGTTTTTT